The T cell receptor beta chain described here comes from a study of early T cells in non-severe SARS-CoV-2 infection. Turning to the study itself: The input, bulk RNA from unsorted whole blood, was sequenced, and chains were unpaired. Study-wide results and limits: Missing private and CD4 specificities, VDJdb matching favored anti-spike CD8 responses.

V was trimmed by 1 base and J by 6 bases, leaving 19 bases between them. Germline CDR1 reads MGHRA; CDR2 reads YSYEKL. The length of the CDR3 is 16 residues. Individual cDNA molecules were tagged with unique molecular identifiers. TCRdb fed the 5' RACE reads into MiXCR, producing one record per CDR3 protein. The sample carries about 80,000 distinct CDR3 sequences, roughly 12% recorded once. Worth noting for this clonotype: Antigen: not known.

Sample: whole blood, taken at baseline. This TCR came from an adult who was a healthcare worker with PCR-confirmed SARS-CoV-2 infection or an uninfected control (not recorded which). The donor label of this sample is uncertain. V usage is TRBV4-1 and J usage is TRBJ2-7; no definite D call. Here the CDR3 reads CASSQVRAQAVGEQYF. CDR3 sequence (DNA): TGCGCCAGCAGCCAAGTTAGGGCACAAGCCGTGGGCGAGCAGTACTTC.